The rows below give T cell receptor beta chains drawn from one sample of a study of blood T cell repertoires in COVID-19. Produced via immunoSEQ multiplex PCR; TCRdb's table is partial and in-frame only. The table has about 430,000 clones, nearly 90% seen once. The sequenced sample was PBMCs or T cells enriched from blood (not recorded which). These TCRs come from a woman under 30 who had been exposed to COVID-19. Both conserved end residues are part of each CDR3. Fields, in order: V gene, J gene, clone size, D gene, CDR3 protein, CDR3 DNA. A D gene is named only where the DNA matches it firmly. Clone size is not always given. Where it is, it says once, few, many or a class for expanded clones.

TRBV21-1	TRBJ1-3	.	.	CASSPFNRRGGNTIYF	TGTGCCAGCAGCCCCTTTAACAGGCGCGGCGGAAACACCATATATTTT
TRBV11-2	TRBJ1-5	.	.	CASSLVGDQPQHF	TGTGCCAGCAGCTTAGTCGGGGATCAGCCCCAGCATTTT
TRBV6-4	TRBJ2-3	.	TRBD2	CASSSPLGGTTNQSTDTQYF	TGTGCCAGCAGCTCGCCCCTTGGGGGGACTACAAACCAAAGCACAGATACGCAGTATTTT
TRBV3-1/TRBV3-2	TRBJ2-7	few	TRBD2	CASSQSSGTSGIEQYF	TGTGCCAGCAGCCAATCCTCCGGGACTAGCGGAATAGAGCAGTACTTC
TRBV19	TRBJ1-2	.	TRBD1	CASSWDSLEGYTF	TGTGCCAGTAGTTGGGACAGCTTGGAGGGCTACACCTTC
TRBV6-5	TRBJ1-5	.	.	CASSYPDRYSNQPQHF	TGTGCCAGCAGTTACCCAGACAGATATAGCAATCAGCCCCAGCATTTT
TRBV27	TRBJ2-3	.	TRBD2	CASGSKPIAGGYTDTQYF	TGTGCCAGCGGGTCCAAACCGATAGCGGGGGGGTACACAGATACGCAGTATTTT
TRBV7-2	TRBJ2-7	.	.	CASLAQGGPYEQYF	TGTGCCAGCCTGGCCCAGGGAGGCCCCTACGAGCAGTACTTC
TRBV4-3	TRBJ2-5	.	.	CASSQGYSQETQYF	TGCGCCAGCAGCCAAGGGTACAGCCAAGAGACCCAGTACTTC
TRBV4-3	TRBJ1-2	once	TRBD1	CASSHRDRATYGYTF	TGCGCCAGCAGCCACCGGGACAGGGCGACCTATGGCTACACCTTC
TRBV4-1	TRBJ2-5	.	.	CASSQFHSGQETQYF	TGCGCCAGCAGCCAATTTCACTCGGGTCAAGAGACCCAGTACTTC
TRBV4-1	TRBJ1-1	.	TRBD1	CASSQIGTDTEAFF	TGCGCCAGCAGCCAGATCGGGACAGACACTGAAGCTTTCTTT
TRBV7-9	TRBJ2-1	.	.	CASRDKRGDEQFF	TGTGCCAGCAGAGACAAACGGGGTGATGAGCAGTTCTTC
TRBV9	TRBJ2-7	.	.	CASSVGGDSSYEQYF	TGTGCCAGCAGCGTAGGCGGAGATAGCTCCTACGAGCAGTACTTC
TRBV10-2	TRBJ2-5	.	TRBD2	CASSESVGVAGGQETQYF	TGCGCCAGCAGTGAGTCGGTCGGGGTAGCGGGGGGCCAAGAGACCCAGTACTTC
TRBV3-1/TRBV3-2	TRBJ1-1	.	.	CASSQETWTENTEAFF	TGTGCCAGCAGCCAAGAGACCTGGACAGAGAACACTGAAGCTTTCTTT
TRBV18	TRBJ1-6	.	TRBD1	CASSSGSDRGDSPLHF	TGTGCCAGCTCATCCGGGTCGGACAGGGGAGATTCACCCCTCCACTTT
TRBV7-9	TRBJ1-4	.	.	CASSSRTVAGEKLFF	TGTGCCAGCAGCTCCCGGACTGTGGCGGGCGAAAAACTGTTTTTT
TRBV28	TRBJ1-1	.	.	CASSPGLSGSEAFF	TGTGCCAGCAGTCCAGGGTTAAGTGGATCTGAAGCTTTCTTT
TRBV7-2	TRBJ2-7	.	TRBD1	CASSSNRDSEQYF	TGTGCCAGCAGCTCAAATCGGGACAGTGAGCAGTACTTC
TRBV5-1	TRBJ1-4	.	.	CASSFHFHDPTTNEKLFF	TGCGCCAGCAGCTTCCATTTCCATGATCCTACAACTAATGAAAAACTGTTTTTT
TRBV2	TRBJ2-7	.	TRBD2	CARRTSGSYEQYF	TGTGCCAGGCGGACTAGCGGGAGTTACGAGCAGTACTTC
TRBV28	TRBJ1-1	.	.	CASSLGGTTEAFF	TGTGCCAGCAGTTTAGGGGGGACCACTGAAGCTTTCTTT
TRBV19	TRBJ1-1	.	.	CASSILGLEAFF	TGTGCCAGTAGTATTCTGGGCCTTGAAGCTTTCTTT
TRBV18	TRBJ1-2	.	.	CASSPEREVYTF	TGTGCCAGCTCGCCGGAGCGGGAGGTCTACACCTTC
TRBV14	TRBJ2-7	few	TRBD2	CASSQPARTSHREQYF	TGTGCCAGCAGCCAGCCCGCGAGGACTAGCCACCGCGAGCAGTACTTC
TRBV24-1	TRBJ2-1	.	.	CATSDPLMGPGDSSYNEQFF	TGTGCCACCAGTGATCCCTTGATGGGCCCGGGGGACAGCTCCTACAATGAGCAGTTCTTC
TRBV5-4	TRBJ2-2	.	TRBD1	CATAGTGGLTGELFF	TGTGCCACCGCGGGGACAGGGGGCTTGACCGGGGAGCTGTTTTTT